The 6 T cell receptor beta chains given below trace back to one sample, sequenced in a study of shared clonotypes between healthy human individuals. Generated by immunoSEQ multiplex PCR, the TCRdb table keeps only in-frame clones and is missing some. Of 950,000 to 1,200,000 clones in the sample, 77% were seen once. The sample consisted of memory CD4+ T cells from PBMCs. Subset specified: CD45RA-negative fraction. All receptors derive from a man aged 18 to 35 in good health. Some clones in this sample may be carry-over from other donors' samples.

The J gene is TRBJ1-5, the V gene TRBV10-3; 9 nucleotides line up with TRBD1. Germline values: CDR1 ENHRY, CDR2 SYGVKD. The CDR3 spans 16 residues. V shed 2 bases and J 1 base; nucleotides not matched to a gene: 3. The CDR3 is CAISEHGQGSNQPQHF. As DNA, the CDR3 is TGTGCCATCAGTGAGCATGGACAGGGGAGCAATCAGCCCCAGCATTTT.

The rearrangement links TRBV10-3 to TRBJ2-3, with 12 bases fitting TRBD2. With V trimmed by 7 bases and J by 5 bases, 7 bases remained unmatched. Germline CDR1 and CDR2: ENHRY and SYGVKD. The CDR3 length is 15 residues. The CDR3 nucleotides are TGTGCCATCACCAACCAGGGACTAGCGGGAGATACGCAGTATTTT. Protein: CAITNQGLAGDTQYF.

With respect to this clone: Distinct nucleotide sequences in the sample also encode this CDR3. This chain joins TRBV28 and TRBJ1-4; 9 bases are shared with TRBD1. Germline loops: CDR1 MDHEN, CDR2 SYDVKM. J gave up 8 bases and V 7 bases, and 8 bases lay outside the gene matches. The CDR3 spans 14 residues. CDR3 in amino acids: CASTPGQGGEKLFF. CDR3 bases: TGTGCCAGCACCCCGGGACAGGGAGGGGAAAAACTGTTTTTT.

This rearrangement joins TRBV6-1 to TRBJ2-7; the D is unclear. Germline CDR1 reads MNHNS; CDR2 reads SASEGT. Deletions cut 3 bases from V and 0 bases from J, with 9 bases between. CDR3 length equals 14 residues. This CDR3 reads CASSELPSSYEQYF. The DNA of the CDR3 is TGTGCCAGCAGTGAGCTCCCGAGCTCCTACGAGCAGTACTTC.

V usage is TRBV27 and J usage is TRBJ2-3; D may be TRBD2 (6 bases). This CDR3 has 14 amino acids. V shed 7 bases and J shed 1 base, with 12 bases lying between them. CDR1 is MNHEY, CDR2 SMNVEV, per germline (reference sequence). The CDR3 sequence: CASKAGKRTDTQYF. The DNA for the CDR3 is TGTGCCAGCAAAGCGGGCAAGCGCACAGATACGCAGTATTTT.

The J gene is TRBJ2-3, the V gene TRBV29-1; 16 bases match TRBD2. The V and J ends lost 6 bases and 5 bases, in that order; junction bases with no gene match: 8. Germline values: CDR1 SQVTM, CDR2 ANQGSEA. This CDR3 spans 16 amino acids. In DNA, the CDR3 is TGCAGCGTGGGGGGGACTAGCGGGAGGGCCGAAGATACGCAGTATTTT. The encoded protein is CSVGGTSGRAEDTQYF.